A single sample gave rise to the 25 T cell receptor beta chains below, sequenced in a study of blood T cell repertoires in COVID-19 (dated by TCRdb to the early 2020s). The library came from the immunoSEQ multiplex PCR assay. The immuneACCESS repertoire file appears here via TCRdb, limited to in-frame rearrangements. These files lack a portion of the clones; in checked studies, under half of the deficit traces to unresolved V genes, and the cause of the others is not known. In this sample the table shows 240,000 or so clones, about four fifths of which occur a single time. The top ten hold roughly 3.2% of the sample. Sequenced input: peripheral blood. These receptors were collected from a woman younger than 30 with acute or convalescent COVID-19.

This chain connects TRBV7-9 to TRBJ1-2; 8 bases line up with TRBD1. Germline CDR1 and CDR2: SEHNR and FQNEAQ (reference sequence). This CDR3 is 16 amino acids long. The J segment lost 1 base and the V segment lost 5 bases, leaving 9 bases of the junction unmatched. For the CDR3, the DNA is TGTGCCAGCAGCCAGATCGGACAGGGATTTAACTATGGCTACACCTTC. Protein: CASSQIGQGFNYGYTF. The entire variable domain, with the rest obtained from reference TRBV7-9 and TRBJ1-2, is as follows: DTGVSQNPRHKITKRGQNVTFRCDPISEHNRLYWYRQTLGQGPEFLTYFQNEAQLEKSRLLSDRFSAERPKGSFSTLEIQRTEQGDSAMYLCASSQIGQGFNYGYTFGSGTRLTVV.

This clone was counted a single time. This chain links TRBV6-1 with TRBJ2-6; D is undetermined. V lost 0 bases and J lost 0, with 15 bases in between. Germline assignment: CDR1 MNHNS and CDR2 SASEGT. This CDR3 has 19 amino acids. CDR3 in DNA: TGTGCCAGCAGTGAAGCTTTAGTTGCTCATTTCTCTGGGGCCAACGTCCTGACTTTC. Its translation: CASSEALVAHFSGANVLTF.

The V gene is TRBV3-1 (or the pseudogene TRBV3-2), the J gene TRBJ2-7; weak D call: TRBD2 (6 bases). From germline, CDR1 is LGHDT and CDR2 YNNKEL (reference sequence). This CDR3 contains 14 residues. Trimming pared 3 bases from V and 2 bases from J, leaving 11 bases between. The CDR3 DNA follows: TGTGCCAGCAGCCAGGGCTGGACTACCTACGAGCAGTACTTC. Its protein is CASSQGWTTYEQYF.

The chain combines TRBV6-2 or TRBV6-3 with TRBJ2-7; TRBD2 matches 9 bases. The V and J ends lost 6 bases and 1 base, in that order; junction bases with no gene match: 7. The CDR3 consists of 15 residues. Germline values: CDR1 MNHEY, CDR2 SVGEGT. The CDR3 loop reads CASSDGTSWSYEQYF. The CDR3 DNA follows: TGTGCCAGCAGCGACGGGACTAGCTGGTCCTACGAGCAGTACTTC.

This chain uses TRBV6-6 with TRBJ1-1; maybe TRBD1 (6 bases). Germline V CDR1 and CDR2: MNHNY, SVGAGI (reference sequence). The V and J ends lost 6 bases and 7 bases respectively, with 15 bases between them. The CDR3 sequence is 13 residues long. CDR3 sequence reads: CASSLNRDHEAFF. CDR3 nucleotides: TGTGCCAGCAGCTTAAACAGGGATCATGAAGCTTTCTTT.

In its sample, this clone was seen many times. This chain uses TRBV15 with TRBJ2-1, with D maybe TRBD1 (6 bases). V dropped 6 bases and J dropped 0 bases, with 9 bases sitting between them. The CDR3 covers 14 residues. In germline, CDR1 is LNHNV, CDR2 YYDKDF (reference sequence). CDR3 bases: TGTGCCACCAGACAGGGCAGCTCCTACAATGAGCAGTTCTTC. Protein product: CATRQGSSYNEQFF.

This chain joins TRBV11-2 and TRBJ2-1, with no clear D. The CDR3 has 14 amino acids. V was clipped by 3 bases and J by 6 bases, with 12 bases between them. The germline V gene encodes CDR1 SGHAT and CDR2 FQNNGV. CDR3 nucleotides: TGTGCCAGCAGCTTTATTCTAGGCGGCAATGAGCAGTTCTTC. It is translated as CASSFILGGNEQFF.

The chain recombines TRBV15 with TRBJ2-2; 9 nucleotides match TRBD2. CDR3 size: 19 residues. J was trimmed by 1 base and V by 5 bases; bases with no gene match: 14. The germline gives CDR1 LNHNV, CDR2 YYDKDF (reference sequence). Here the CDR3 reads CATSGHPPRTSENTGELFF. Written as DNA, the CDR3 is TGTGCCACCAGCGGGCATCCCCCACGGACTAGCGAGAACACCGGGGAGCTGTTTTTT.

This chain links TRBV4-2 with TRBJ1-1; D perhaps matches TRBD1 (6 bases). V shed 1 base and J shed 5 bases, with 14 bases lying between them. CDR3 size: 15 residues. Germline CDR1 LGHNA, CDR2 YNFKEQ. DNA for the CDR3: TGTGCCAGCAGCCAAGCACTAGAGGGGGGGACTGAAGCTTTCTTT. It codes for CASSQALEGGTEAFF.

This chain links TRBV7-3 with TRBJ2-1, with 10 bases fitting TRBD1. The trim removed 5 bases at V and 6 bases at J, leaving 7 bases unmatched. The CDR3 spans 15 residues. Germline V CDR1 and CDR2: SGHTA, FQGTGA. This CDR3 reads CASSQGQGSSNEQFF. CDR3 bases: TGTGCCAGCAGCCAGGGACAGGGGTCGAGCAATGAGCAGTTCTTC.

The CDR3 DNA follows: TGCGCCAGCAGCCAAGTCCAGGGGTATGGCTACACCTTC. Translated, it gives CASSQVQGYGYTF. The chain employs TRBV4-3 and TRBJ1-2, with a tentative D call TRBD1 (6 bases). The CDR3 length is 13 residues. The V end lost 1 base, the J end lost 5 bases, and 8 bases lay between the germline ends. The germline V gene encodes CDR1 LGHNA and CDR2 YSLEER.

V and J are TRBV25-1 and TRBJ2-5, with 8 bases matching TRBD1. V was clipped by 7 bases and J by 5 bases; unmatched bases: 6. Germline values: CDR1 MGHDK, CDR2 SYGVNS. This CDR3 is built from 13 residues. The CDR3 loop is CASIPGGRETQYF. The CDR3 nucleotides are TGTGCCAGCATACCAGGGGGCCGGGAGACCCAGTACTTC.

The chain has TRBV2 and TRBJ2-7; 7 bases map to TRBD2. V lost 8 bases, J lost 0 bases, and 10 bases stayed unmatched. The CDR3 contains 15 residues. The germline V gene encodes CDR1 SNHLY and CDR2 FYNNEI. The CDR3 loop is CASQAGEGLSYEQYF. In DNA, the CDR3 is TGTGCCAGCCAAGCCGGGGAGGGCCTCTCCTACGAGCAGTACTTC.

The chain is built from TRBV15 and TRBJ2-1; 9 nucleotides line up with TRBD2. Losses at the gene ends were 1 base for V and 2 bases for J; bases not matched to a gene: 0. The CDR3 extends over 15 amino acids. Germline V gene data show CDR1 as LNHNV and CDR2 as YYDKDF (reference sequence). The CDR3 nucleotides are TGTGCCACCAGCAGAGCTAGCGGGGCCTACAATGAGCAGTTCTTC. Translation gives CATSRASGAYNEQFF.

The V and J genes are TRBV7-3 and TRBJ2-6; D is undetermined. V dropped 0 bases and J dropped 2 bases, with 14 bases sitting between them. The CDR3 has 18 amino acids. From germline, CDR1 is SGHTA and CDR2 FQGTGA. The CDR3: CASSLTPASYTGANVLTF. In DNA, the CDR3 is TGTGCCAGCAGCTTAACCCCCGCGAGCTATACTGGGGCCAACGTCCTGACTTTC.

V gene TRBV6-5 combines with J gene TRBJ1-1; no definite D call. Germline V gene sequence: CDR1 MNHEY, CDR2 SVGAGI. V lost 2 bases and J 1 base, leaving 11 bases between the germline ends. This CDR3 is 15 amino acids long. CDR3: CASSYGWSQNTEAFF. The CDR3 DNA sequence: TGTGCCAGCAGTTACGGCTGGAGCCAGAACACTGAAGCTTTCTTT.

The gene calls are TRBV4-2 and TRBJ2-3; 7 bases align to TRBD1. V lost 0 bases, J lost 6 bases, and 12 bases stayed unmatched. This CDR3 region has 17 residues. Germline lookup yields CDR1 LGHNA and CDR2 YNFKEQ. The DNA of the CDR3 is TGTGCCAGCAGCCAAGACCCGACAGGGCGAGGTACCGATACGCAGTATTTT. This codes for CASSQDPTGRGTDTQYF.

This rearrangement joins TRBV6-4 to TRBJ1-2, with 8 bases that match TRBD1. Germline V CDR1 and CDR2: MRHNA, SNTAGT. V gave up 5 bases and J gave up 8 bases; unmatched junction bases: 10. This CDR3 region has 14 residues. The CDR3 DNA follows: TGTGCCAGCAGTCCAACAGGGGGAGGAGGAGGCTACACCTTC. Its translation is CASSPTGGGGGYTF.

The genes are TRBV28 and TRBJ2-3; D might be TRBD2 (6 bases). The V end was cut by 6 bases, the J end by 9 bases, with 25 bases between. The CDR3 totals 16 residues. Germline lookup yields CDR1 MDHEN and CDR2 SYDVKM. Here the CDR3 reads CASSPPVRRASRTQYF. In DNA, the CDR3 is TGTGCCAGCAGCCCTCCCGTAAGGAGGGCCTCTAGGACGCAGTATTTT.

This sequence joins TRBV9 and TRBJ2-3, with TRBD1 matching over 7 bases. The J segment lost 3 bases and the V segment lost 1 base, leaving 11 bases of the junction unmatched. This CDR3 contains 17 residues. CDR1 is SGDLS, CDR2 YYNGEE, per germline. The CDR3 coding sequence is TGTGCCAGCAGCGTAAGGGGGCAAGGTTTCGGGACAGATACGCAGTATTTT. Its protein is CASSVRGQGFGTDTQYF.

CDR3 DNA: TGTGCCATCAGTGAGGGGCGGACTAGCGGGGAAGAAGAGACCCAGTACTTC. Translation: CAISEGRTSGEEETQYF. The V gene is TRBV10-3, the J gene TRBJ2-5; 12 nucleotides line up with TRBD2. Trimming cost V 2 bases and J 3 bases; bases outside gene matches: 7. The germline gives CDR1 ENHRY, CDR2 SYGVKD. This CDR3 region has 17 residues.

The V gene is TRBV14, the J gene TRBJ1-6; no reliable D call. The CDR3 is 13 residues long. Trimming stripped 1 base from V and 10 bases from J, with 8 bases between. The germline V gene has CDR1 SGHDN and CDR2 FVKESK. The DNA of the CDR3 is TGTGCCAGCAGCCAAGGGACTCTATCACCCCTCCACTTT. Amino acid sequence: CASSQGTLSPLHF.

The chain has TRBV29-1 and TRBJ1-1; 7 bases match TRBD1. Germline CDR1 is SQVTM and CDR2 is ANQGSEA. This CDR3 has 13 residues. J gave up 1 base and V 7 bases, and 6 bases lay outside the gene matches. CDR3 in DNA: TGCAGCGGTCGTACAGGGGCGAACACTGAAGCTTTCTTT. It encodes CSGRTGANTEAFF.

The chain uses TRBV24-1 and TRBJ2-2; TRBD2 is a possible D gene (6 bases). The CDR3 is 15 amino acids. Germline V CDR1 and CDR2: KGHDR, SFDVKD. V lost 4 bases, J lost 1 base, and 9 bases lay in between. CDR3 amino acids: CATSEPGGNTGELFF. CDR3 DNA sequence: TGTGCCACCAGTGAACCCGGGGGGAACACCGGGGAGCTGTTTTTT.

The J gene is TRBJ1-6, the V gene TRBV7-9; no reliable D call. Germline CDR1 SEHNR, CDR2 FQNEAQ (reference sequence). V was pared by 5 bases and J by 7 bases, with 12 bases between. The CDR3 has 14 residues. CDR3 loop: CASSRGSQNSPLHF. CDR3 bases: TGTGCCAGCAGCCGCGGGTCGCAGAATTCACCCCTCCACTTT. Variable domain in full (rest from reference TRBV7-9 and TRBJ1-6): DTGVSQNPRHKITKRGQNVTFRCDPISEHNRLYWYRQTLGQGPEFLTYFQNEAQLEKSRLLSDRFSAERPKGSFSTLEIQRTEQGDSAMYLCASSRGSQNSPLHFGNGTRLTVT.